The 19 T cell receptor beta chains below all came from one sample that was sequenced in a study of identical twins. TCRdb re-called the 5' RACE reads with MiXCR, one entry per CDR3 protein. The sample holds around 680,000 distinct CDR3 sequences; approximately 9% are singletons and the top ten take 0.98%. These data are also associated with another study on yellow fever vaccine responses in identical twins.

Sequences were obtained from PBMCs. The origin of the receptors is a woman under 30 in good health.

This clonotype was recorded at least ten times. This chain connects TRBV4-2 to TRBJ2-1; 8 positions agree with TRBD2. CDR1 and CDR2 (germline): LGHNA, YNFKEQ. V gave up 5 bases and J gave up 6 bases; unmatched junction bases: 9. The CDR3 is 15 amino acids. CDR3 nucleotide sequence: TGTGCCAGCAGCACAGCGGGGGCCGGGGGCAATGAGCAGTTCTTC. Translation gives CASSTAGAGGNEQFF.

This clonotype came up many times. The V and J genes are TRBV12-3 or TRBV12-4 and TRBJ2-1; a weak D match, TRBD2 (5 bases). The CDR3 sequence is 14 residues long. V was cut by 7 bases and J by 0 bases, with 10 bases left in between. CDR3 bases: TGTGCCAGCACCCCTGGGAGCTCCTACAATGAGCAGTTCTTC. It codes for CASTPGSSYNEQFF.

This chain connects TRBV20-1 to TRBJ2-7; D might be TRBD2 (6 bases). CDR1 and CDR2 (germline): DFQATT, SNEGSKA (reference sequence). The CDR3 runs 15 residues. V lost 0 bases, J lost 3 bases, and 15 bases lay in between. CDR3 in DNA: TGCAGTGCTAGAGATAGGGACTTGAGGATCTACGAGCAGTACTTC. Translated, it gives CSARDRDLRIYEQYF.

This rearrangement joins TRBV6-1 to TRBJ1-2; D ambiguous. The V gene lost 1 base and the J gene lost 4 bases, with 10 bases spanning the gap. The CDR3 spans 14 residues. From germline, CDR1 is MNHNS and CDR2 SASEGT. The CDR3 sequence: CASSEGPTSYGYTF. The CDR3 DNA reads as TGTGCCAGCAGTGAAGGGCCCACCTCCTATGGCTACACCTTC.

This clonotype was counted a few times. The CDR3 region has the DNA TGTGCCAGCAGCCAAGCCTTAGGGACAGGGAGAAGGGAGCAGTTCTTC. It encodes CASSQALGTGRREQFF. This chain uses TRBV3-1 with TRBJ2-1, with 9 bases lining up with TRBD1. This CDR3 is built from 16 residues. CDR1 is LGHDT and CDR2 is YNNKEL in the germline V gene (reference sequence). J lost 10 bases, V lost 1 base, and 11 bases had no gene match.

Many counts were recorded for this clonotype. The chain links TRBV5-6 to TRBJ2-3; D call uncertain. Looked up from germline, CDR1 is SGHDT and CDR2 is YYEEEE. The CDR3 has 14 amino acids. V lost 1 base and J lost 3, with 9 bases in between. The CDR3 spells CASSLIQRTDTQYF. CDR3 DNA: TGTGCCAGCAGCTTGATTCAAAGAACAGATACGCAGTATTTT.

This clonotype appeared a few times. V usage is TRBV6-2 or TRBV6-3 and J usage is TRBJ2-1; 8 nucleotides line up with TRBD1. The germline V gene encodes CDR1 MNHEY and CDR2 SVGEGT. Trimming cost V 6 bases and J 6 bases; bases outside gene matches: 7. CDR3 length: 14 amino acids. CDR3 DNA sequence: TGTGCCAGCAGCATAGACAGGGGACTCAATGAGCAGTTCTTC. Amino acids: CASSIDRGLNEQFF.

The J gene is TRBJ2-1, the V gene TRBV5-4; TRBD1 aligns across 11 bases. Germline CDR1 and CDR2: SGHNT and YYREEE (reference sequence). With V trimmed by 4 bases and J by 8 bases, 2 bases remained unmatched. CDR3 size: 13 residues. CDR3 protein: CASSGQGADEQFF. CDR3 bases: TGTGCCAGCAGCGGACAGGGGGCGGATGAGCAGTTCTTC.

In this sample, this clonotype turned up a few times. V and J are TRBV19 and TRBJ2-1; 9 bases fit TRBD2. Germline V lookup: CDR1 LNHDA, CDR2 SQIVND (reference sequence). Losses at the gene ends were 1 base for V and 5 bases for J; bases not matched to a gene: 3. This CDR3 contains 15 residues. CDR3 nucleotide sequence: TGTGCCAGTAGTATAGGGGCTAGCGGGGACAATGAGCAGTTCTTC. This translates into CASSIGASGDNEQFF. Complete variable domain (other parts from reference TRBV19 and TRBJ2-1): DGGITQSPKYLFRKEGQNVTLSCEQNLNHDAMYWYRQDPGQGLRLIYYSQIVNDFQKGDIAEGYSVSREKKESFPLTVTSAQKNPTAFYLCASSIGASGDNEQFFGPGTRLTVL.

This clonotype was observed a handful of times. V usage is TRBV30 and J usage is TRBJ2-7; TRBD1 matches at 9 bases. Germline CDR1 and CDR2: GTSNPN and SVGIG (reference sequence). This CDR3 spans 13 amino acids. The trim removed 1 base at V and 3 bases at J, leaving 1 base unmatched. The CDR3 bases are TGTGCCTGGAGTGGGACAGGGGACTACGAGCAGTACTTC. This codes for CAWSGTGDYEQYF.

The chain employs TRBV4-2 and TRBJ2-2; 7 bases fit TRBD2. Germline lookup yields CDR1 LGHNA and CDR2 YNFKEQ. V shed 0 bases and J 3 bases; nucleotides not matched to a gene: 10. The CDR3 has 18 amino acids. The CDR3 loop is CASSQDWHQAGYTGELFF. The CDR3 nucleotides are TGTGCCAGCAGCCAAGATTGGCATCAAGCGGGATACACCGGGGAGCTGTTTTTT.

This clonotype was detected a few times. This sequence joins TRBV7-2 and TRBJ2-3; no clear D gene. The CDR3 runs to 16 residues. Between the trimmed V and J ends, which lost 0 bases and 8 bases, there was a span of 18 bases. Germline V gene lookup returns CDR1 SGHTA and CDR2 FQGNSA. Here the CDR3 DNA reads TGTGCCAGCAGCTTAGCGATGGGAACCCCACCCGCTACGCAGTATTTT. Translated: CASSLAMGTPPATQYF.

This clonotype was seen a handful of times. This sequence joins TRBV7-9 and TRBJ2-3; TRBD1 might be the D (6 bases). V shed 3 bases and J shed 4 bases, with 20 bases lying between them. CDR1 is SEHNR and CDR2 is FQNEAQ in the germline V gene (reference sequence). This CDR3 is built from 17 residues. The CDR3 sequence: CASSLLLKQGFPDTQYF. In DNA, the CDR3 is TGTGCCAGCAGCTTGCTCCTCAAACAGGGATTCCCAGATACGCAGTATTTT. The variable domain in full, with the rest retrieved from reference TRBV7-9 and TRBJ2-3, is DTGVSQNPRHKITKRGQNVTFRCDPISEHNRLYWYRQTLGQGPEFLTYFQNEAQLEKSRLLSDRFSAERPKGSFSTLEIQRTEQGDSAMYLCASSLLLKQGFPDTQYFGPGTRLTVL.

V usage is TRBV28 and J usage is TRBJ2-5; TRBD1 matches 9 bases. This CDR3 contains 14 residues. Per germline, CDR1 MDHEN and CDR2 SYDVKM. The junction had 8 bases not matched to a gene; V was cut back by 7 bases and J by 5 bases. In nucleotides, the CDR3 is TGTGCCAGCACCCATCTTGACAGGGGGGAGACCCAGTACTTC. The encoded protein is CASTHLDRGETQYF.

This clonotype has only a few counts. V usage is TRBV29-1 and J usage is TRBJ1-2, with TRBD1 as a possible D gene (5 bases). CDR1 and CDR2 (germline): SQVTM, ANQGSEA. Trimming cost V 6 bases and J 4 bases, with 15 bases left between them. The CDR3 sequence is 13 residues long. The CDR3 sequence is CSVPGGEGYGYTF. The DNA for the CDR3 is TGCAGCGTCCCCGGGGGAGAGGGCTATGGCTACACCTTC.

This clonotype was recorded at least ten times. The chain couples TRBV5-1 to TRBJ2-2; tentatively, D is TRBD1 or TRBD2 (5 bases each). The CDR3 totals 14 residues. Deletions cut 3 bases from V and 4 bases from J, with 10 bases between. Germline loops: CDR1 SGHRS, CDR2 YFSETQ. The CDR3 protein is CASSWGTATGELFF. The CDR3, as DNA: TGCGCCAGCAGCTGGGGGACGGCCACCGGGGAGCTGTTTTTT.

The V call is TRBV7-2, the J call TRBJ1-4; 7 nucleotides line up with TRBD1. CDR3 length: 17 amino acids. The germline V gene has CDR1 SGHTA and CDR2 FQGNSA. V lost 1 base and J lost 10; bases outside the gene matches: 15. The CDR3 DNA sequence: TGTGCCAGCAGCTTAGTGGGTGGATTGGACAGGAGTGCAAAACTGTTTTTT. Protein: CASSLVGGLDRSAKLFF. The full variable domain, its missing parts supplied by reference TRBV7-2 and TRBJ1-4, is GAGVSQSPSNKVTEKGKDVELRCDPISGHTALYWYRQSLGQGLEFLIYFQGNSAPDKSGLPSDRFSAERTGGSVSTLTIQRTQQEDSAVYLCASSLVGGLDRSAKLFFGSGTQLSVL.

The chain couples TRBV6-5 to TRBJ2-5; D may be TRBD2 (5 bases). Trimming cost V 3 bases and J 4 bases, with 9 bases left between them. The germline V gene has CDR1 MNHEY and CDR2 SVGAGI. CDR3 size: 13 residues. The CDR3 sequence: CASSYRGPETQYF. CDR3 bases: TGTGCCAGCAGTTATCGAGGGCCAGAGACCCAGTACTTC.

In this sample, this clonotype turned up a few times. This chain connects TRBV5-4 to TRBJ2-1, with 9 positions matching TRBD1. The J segment lost 4 bases and the V segment lost 4 bases, leaving 9 bases of the junction unmatched. This CDR3 is built from 16 residues. Germline CDR1 is SGHNT and CDR2 is YYREEE (reference sequence). CDR3 protein: CASSRLGQGMYNEQFF. CDR3 nucleotides: TGTGCCAGCAGCCGCCTGGGACAGGGAATGTACAATGAGCAGTTCTTC.